Sequencing of this T cell receptor beta chain was carried out in a study of CD8+CD57+ T cells in acquired aplastic anemia. Study summary: An average of approximately 3.2 ug of DNA was obtained from sorted CD4+ and CD8+ cells.

TCR beta VDJ and CDR3 were profiled, and genomic DNA was the template. TCRdb re-called the reads through MiXCR, storing one row per CDR3 protein. Of about half a million distinct CDR3 sequences listed, more than 25% are singletons. Those patients picked for sequencing had displayed CD8+CD57+ cell expansion on flow cytometry. Blood was sampled before the patients had received any therapy. This clonotype was observed a handful of times. Its specificity is not known. With 7 bases clipped from V and 0 bases from J, the junction kept 11 bases outside the gene matches. The CDR3 extends over 16 amino acids. Regarding the study as a whole: CD8+ Simpson's diversity in patients was not significantly different from that in controls. Patients and controls shared under 35 CD8+ CDR3 sequences, which appeared highly expressed in patients and within their immunodominant clones.

Input material: sorted CD4+, CD8+, or CD8+CD57+ T cells (not recorded which) from PBMCs. The clonotype comes from a human donor with aplastic anemia. This chain links TRBV12-3 or TRBV12-4 with TRBJ1-1, with 7 bases fitting TRBD1. CDR3 nucleotides: TGTGCCAGCACCCCGGACAGGCGAGAAATGAACACTGAAGCTTTCTTT. It specifies CASTPDRREMNTEAFF.